Listed below are T cell receptor beta chains from one sample, sequenced in a study of control samples from healthy donors and cancer patients. Produced via immunoSEQ multiplex PCR; TCRdb's table is partial and in-frame only. The data contain 150,000 to 200,000 clones, around nine tenths of them singletons. Source material: blood. Receptors originate from a man aged 25 to 45 in good health. Both conserved end residues are part of each CDR3. Clone size is not always given. Where it is, it says once, few, many or a class for expanded clones.

clone_size j_call v_call cdr3_aa
NA TRBJ1-5 TRBV15 CATSTGQGSRPNF
NA TRBJ1-3 TRBV3-1/TRBV3-2 CASSLPDMWNTIYF
NA TRBJ2-2 TRBV6-2/TRBV6-3 CASSYEGAQRGELFF
NA TRBJ1-5 TRBV6-6 CASSPQGSNQPQHF
NA TRBJ1-2 TRBV6-5 CASRRQGDGYTF
NA TRBJ1-2 TRBV7-9 CASTLPSLNYGYTF
NA TRBJ2-5 TRBV7-9 CASSLAGGSQETQYF
NA TRBJ1-3 TRBV11-2 CASSLVGVGNTIYF
NA TRBJ1-2 TRBV20-1 CSAPGAVGYTF
NA TRBJ1-4 TRBV7-6 CASSTQGATNEKLFF
NA TRBJ2-7 TRBV7-2 CASSLAPGLIYEQYF
NA TRBJ1-6 TRBV30 CAWSQGSHNSPLHF
NA TRBJ2-1 TRBV7-3 CASGTGDLNEQFF
few TRBJ1-5 TRBV3-1/TRBV3-2 CASSQDRGHQPQHF
NA TRBJ2-2 TRBV29-1 CSVVTGGTNTGELFF
NA TRBJ2-3 TRBV11-2 CASSPGTSGSSDTQYF
NA TRBJ1-5 TRBV6-5 CASSYSWGENPQHF
NA TRBJ1-2 TRBV3-1/TRBV3-2 CASSHAGTLNYGYTF
NA TRBJ1-1 TRBV19 CASRKMGTGGTEAFF
NA TRBJ2-3 TRBV7-6 CASSSWSGKGTDTQYF
NA TRBJ2-7 TRBV10-2 CASREAGTAYEQYF
NA TRBJ2-2 TRBV24-1 CATSESLGNTGELFF
NA TRBJ2-7 TRBV11-2 CASKPIAGSGYEQYF
NA TRBJ2-1 TRBV4-1 CASSQGDPHEQFF
NA TRBJ1-2 TRBV27 CASSLGGTDYGYTF
NA TRBJ1-2 TRBV7-2 CASSPQTGRGDGYTF
once TRBJ2-7 TRBV5-4 CASSFGTSGTYEQYF
NA TRBJ2-7 TRBV19 CASSPQGGQSYEQYF
NA TRBJ2-3 TRBV7-8 CASSLVRTDVDTQYF
NA TRBJ1-2 TRBV2 CASRETGSGNYGYTF
NA TRBJ1-1 TRBV30 CAWSLGVSTEAFF
NA TRBJ1-1 TRBV5-1 CASSLSRGTEAFF
NA TRBJ2-7 TRBV7-9 CASSARQQAYEQYF
NA TRBJ1-1 TRBV2 CASRGDRLNTEAFF
NA TRBJ1-5 TRBV4-1 CASSHPRDSFTSNQPQHF
NA TRBJ1-1 TRBV2 CATRQEADTEAFF
NA TRBJ2-1 TRBV11-3 CASSLGGLAGNEQFF
NA TRBJ2-7 TRBV18 CASSPPILSYEQYF
once TRBJ1-1 TRBV19 CASSTLNGNTEAFF
once TRBJ2-5 TRBV6-5 CASSYGGGETQYF
NA TRBJ2-5 TRBV7-2 CASRLTWGGTQETQYF
NA TRBJ2-7 TRBV5-1 CASSPQGRQYEQYF
NA TRBJ2-1 TRBV5-5 CASSSFRAEQFF
NA TRBJ1-1 TRBV21-1 CASRATGLRTEAFF
NA TRBJ2-5 TRBV15 CATSRDPAETQYF
NA TRBJ1-4 TRBV5-8 CASTQIGGGLREKLFF
NA TRBJ1-6 TRBV27 CASSIRTTIGGPLHF
NA TRBJ2-2 TRBV11-2 CASSRGFGSGELFF
NA TRBJ1-5 TRBV27 CASSPTWTGWNQPQHF
NA TRBJ2-7 TRBV10-2 CASGSGTGPYEQYF
NA TRBJ1-4 TRBV7-6 CASSLAGQGGSEKLFF
NA TRBJ1-2 TRBV7-2 CASSARGYYGYTF
NA TRBJ1-4 TRBV7-9 CASSLKANLNEKLFF
few TRBJ2-5 TRBV6-1 CASSEGAGIGQETQYF